The 25 T cell receptor beta chains given below trace back to one sample, sequenced in a study of cytomegalovirus exposure and HLA in healthy donors. The table came from immunoSEQ multiplex PCR; TCRdb's copy has only in-frame clones and leaves some out. The sample has roughly 300,000 clones; around 90% are singletons. The source material was PBMCs. The origin of the receptors is a woman aged 25-40 years in good health and CMV-seropositive.

The genes are TRBV30 and TRBJ1-2; D ambiguous. This CDR3 is 14 amino acids long. Germline CDR1 reads GTSNPN; CDR2 reads SVGIG (reference sequence). Between the trimmed V and J ends, which lost 4 bases and 4 bases, there was a span of 16 bases. CDR3 loop: CAWTPGSGFYGYTF. The CDR3 bases are TGTGCCTGGACCCCCGGTAGTGGGTTCTATGGCTACACCTTC.

The chain couples TRBV28 to TRBJ2-7; a possible D gene is TRBD1 (5 bases). Germline values: CDR1 MDHEN, CDR2 SYDVKM. Trimming took off 5 bases at V and 1 base at J, with 12 bases between the two ends. CDR3 length: 14 amino acids. CDR3 protein: CASSRAGISYEQYF. CDR3 bases: TGTGCCAGCAGTAGAGCAGGGATATCCTACGAGCAGTACTTC.

The chain recombines TRBV25-1 with TRBJ1-1; D is unresolved. V gave up 7 bases and J gave up 0 bases, with 18 bases separating them. Germline V CDR1 and CDR2: MGHDK, SYGVNS. This CDR3 has 16 residues. Written as DNA, the CDR3 is TGTGCCAGCACACCGAGTCCCCGAGGGTTGAACACTGAAGCTTTCTTT. Its translation is CASTPSPRGLNTEAFF.

The chain employs TRBV12-5 and TRBJ2-1; 10 bases map to TRBD2. The germline V gene has CDR1 LGHNT and CDR2 FRNRAP. The CDR3 length is 15 residues. V dropped 4 bases and J dropped 9; count of bases not matched to a gene: 9. CDR3 in amino acids: CASGWSSGRVGEQFF. In DNA, the CDR3 is TGTGCTAGTGGTTGGTCGAGCGGGAGGGTGGGTGAGCAGTTCTTC.

The J gene is TRBJ1-2, the V gene TRBV5-1; D is unresolved. V was trimmed by 4 bases and J by 1 base, leaving 5 bases between them. Germline CDR1 reads SGHRS; CDR2 reads YFSETQ. The CDR3 runs 12 residues. This CDR3 reads CASSDNNYGYTF. The DNA for the CDR3 is TGCGCCAGCAGCGACAATAACTATGGCTACACCTTC. Variable domain in full (rest from reference TRBV5-1 and TRBJ1-2): KAGVTQTPRYLIKTRGQQVTLSCSPISGHRSVSWYQQTPGQGLQFLFEYFSETQRNKGNFPGRFSGRQFSNSRSEMNVSTLELGDSALYLCASSDNNYGYTFGSGTRLTVV.

This clone appeared a single time. This could be a read error, since a much larger clone is one nucleotide away. This rearrangement joins TRBV7-8 to TRBJ2-7; D ambiguous. Trimming removed 1 base from V and 0 bases from J, with 4 bases in between. Germline values: CDR1 SGHVS, CDR2 FQNEAQ. There are 13 residues in the CDR3. The CDR3 bases are TGTGCCAGCAGCTTAGAAGTCTCCTACGAGCAGTACTTC. Translated: CASSLEVSYEQYF.

This rearrangement joins TRBV9 to TRBJ1-5, with a tentative D call TRBD1 (6 bases). The CDR3 extends over 15 amino acids. Germline lookup yields CDR1 SGDLS and CDR2 YYNGEE. V lost 4 bases and J lost 5, with 16 bases in between. The CDR3, as DNA: TGTGCCAGCAGCAAAGGGGGGGGGCTCTATCAGCCCCAGCATTTT. Encoded protein: CASSKGGGLYQPQHF. Full variable domain (missing parts from reference TRBV9 and TRBJ1-5): DSGVTQTPKHLITATGQRVTLRCSPRSGDLSVYWYQQSLDQGLQFLIQYYNGEERAKGNILERFSAQQFPDLHSELNLSSLELGDSALYFCASSKGGGLYQPQHFGDGTRLSIL.

The chain carries TRBV11-2 and TRBJ2-1, with 13 nucleotides matching TRBD2. The trim removed 1 base at V and 9 bases at J, leaving 9 bases unmatched. This CDR3 has 17 amino acids. Germline assignment: CDR1 SGHAT and CDR2 FQNNGV. CDR3 DNA: TGTGCCAGCAGCTTAGTCACGGGACTAGCGGGACCCCTTGAGCAGTTCTTC. It encodes CASSLVTGLAGPLEQFF.

The chain recombines TRBV5-3 with TRBJ1-6, with no clear D. TRBV5-3 belongs to the ORF category, with a function that is uncertain. This CDR3 has 15 amino acids. V lost 1 base and J 10 bases, leaving 15 bases between the germline ends. The CDR3 sequence: CARSLRFRPGSPLHF. The CDR3 nucleotides are TGTGCCAGAAGCTTGCGATTCCGACCGGGGTCACCCCTCCACTTT.

The chain is built from TRBV4-3 and TRBJ2-7, with 10 bases fitting TRBD1. This CDR3 is built from 15 residues. The germline V gene has CDR1 LGHNA and CDR2 YSLEER. J lost 0 bases, V lost 3 bases, and 2 bases had no gene match. The chain's CDR3 is CASSQGQGSSYEQYF. In nucleotides, the CDR3 is TGCGCCAGCAGCCAGGGACAGGGGAGCTCCTACGAGCAGTACTTC.

The sample holds a few counts of this clone. The chain couples TRBV7-9 to TRBJ2-7; no firm D call. CDR3 length: 12 amino acids. With 5 bases removed from V and 5 bases from J, the gap between germline ends came to 10 bases. Per the germline V gene, CDR1 is SEHNR and CDR2 is FQNEAQ (reference sequence). The CDR3 coding sequence is TGTGCCAGCAGCATTATCCGAGACGAGCAGTACTTC. Amino acid sequence: CASSIIRDEQYF. The full variable domain, its missing parts supplied by reference TRBV7-9 and TRBJ2-7, is DTGVSQNPRHKITKRGQNVTFRCDPISEHNRLYWYRQTLGQGPEFLTYFQNEAQLEKSRLLSDRFSAERPKGSFSTLEIQRTEQGDSAMYLCASSIIRDEQYFGPGTRLTVT.

The chain joins TRBV5-1 to TRBJ2-7; D not certain. The CDR3 sequence is 12 residues long. Germline V gene lookup returns CDR1 SGHRS and CDR2 YFSETQ. V lost 1 base to trimming and J lost 4 bases, with 6 bases between them. CDR3 nucleotide sequence: TGCGCCAGCAGCTTGTCTGGATACGAGCAGTACTTC. Translating gives CASSLSGYEQYF.

This chain links TRBV6-6 with TRBJ2-2; D is unresolved. The CDR3 has 15 residues. V lost 0 bases and J lost 1, with 6 bases in between. Germline V CDR1 and CDR2: MNHNY, SVGAGI (reference sequence). CDR3 residues: CASSYSRGNTGELFF. DNA for the CDR3: TGTGCCAGCAGTTACTCGCGCGGGAACACCGGGGAGCTGTTTTTT.

The count of this clone is one. J is TRBJ2-3 and V is TRBV7-9; D is unresolved. Trimming took off 0 bases at V and 6 bases at J, with 4 bases between the two ends. This CDR3 comprises 12 residues. Germline V gene lookup returns CDR1 SEHNR and CDR2 FQNEAQ (reference sequence). CDR3 bases: TGTGCCAGCAGCTTAGCGCGGGATACGCAGTATTTT. Translating gives CASSLARDTQYF.

The DNA for the CDR3 is TGTGCCAGCAGCTTAATATCAGGGAAAACGACCTACGAGCAGTACTTC. Translated, it gives CASSLISGKTTYEQYF. The gene calls are TRBV7-7 and TRBJ2-7; a weak D match, TRBD1 (5 bases). This CDR3 has 16 residues. Trimming cost V 2 bases and J 2 bases, with 16 bases left between them. Germline values: CDR1 SSHAT, CDR2 FNYEAQ (reference sequence).

The chain recombines TRBV12-5 with TRBJ2-1; D is uncertain. This CDR3 is built from 11 residues. Trimming left V 6 bases short and J 4 bases short, with 4 bases between. The germline V gene encodes CDR1 LGHNT and CDR2 FRNRAP. CDR3 in amino acids: CASGSYNEQFF. In DNA, the CDR3 is TGTGCTAGTGGCTCATACAATGAGCAGTTCTTC.

This sequence joins TRBV25-1 and TRBJ1-5, with D perhaps matching TRBD1 (6 bases). Germline CDR1 MGHDK, CDR2 SYGVNS. The CDR3 contains 13 residues. V was cut by 6 bases and J by 2 bases, with 8 bases left in between. The CDR3 loop reads CASSRGGNQPQHF. As DNA, the CDR3 is TGTGCCAGCAGCAGGGGAGGCAATCAGCCCCAGCATTTT.

The chain links TRBV28 to TRBJ1-2; D is perhaps TRBD1 (5 bases). The V and J ends lost 4 bases and 5 bases respectively, with 20 bases between them. The germline V gene has CDR1 MDHEN and CDR2 SYDVKM. The CDR3 covers 16 residues. The CDR3 coding sequence is TGTGCCAGCAGTTCCGGGGGGGGACTTACCGCTTATGGCTACACCTTC. This translates into CASSSGGGLTAYGYTF.

V gene TRBV7-2 combines with J gene TRBJ2-3, with D possibly TRBD1 on 6 matching bases. CDR3 size: 16 residues. Trimming removed 1 base at V and 5 bases at J, with 16 bases between. Germline CDR1 SGHTA, CDR2 FQGNSA. The CDR3 DNA reads TGTGCCAGCAGCTTAGGCTTCGAGGCCAGGGGAGATACGCAGTATTTT. It translates to CASSLGFEARGDTQYF.

The chain couples TRBV5-1 to TRBJ2-3; 11 bases agree with TRBD2. This CDR3 has 16 amino acids. Per the germline V gene, CDR1 is SGHRS and CDR2 is YFSETQ. Germline trimming cut 2 bases from V and 2 bases from J; bases unmatched to any gene: 4. The CDR3 DNA is TGCGCCAGCAGCTTTACTAGCGGGAGTTTCACAGATACGCAGTATTTT. Amino acids: CASSFTSGSFTDTQYF.

CDR3 nucleotide sequence: TGTGCCAGCAGCTTAGCTGGGCTAGCGGTTGAAGAGACCCAGTACTTC. Protein product: CASSLAGLAVEETQYF. The chain is built from TRBV7-2 and TRBJ2-5; 7 nucleotides line up with TRBD2. Per germline, CDR1 SGHTA and CDR2 FQGNSA. This CDR3 is 16 amino acids long. J was trimmed by 3 bases and V by 0 bases; bases with no gene match: 7. Complete variable domain (other parts from reference TRBV7-2 and TRBJ2-5): GAGVSQSPSNKVTEKGKDVELRCDPISGHTALYWYRQSLGQGLEFLIYFQGNSAPDKSGLPSDRFSAERTGGSVSTLTIQRTQQEDSAVYLCASSLAGLAVEETQYFGPGTRLLVL.

The J gene is TRBJ1-1, the V gene TRBV7-6, with D tentatively TRBD1 (6 bases). The CDR3 runs 14 residues. Germline loops: CDR1 SGHVS, CDR2 FNYEAQ. Trimming removed 1 base from V and 3 bases from J, with 9 bases in between. CDR3 protein: CASSLGPGDTEAFF. The CDR3 region has the DNA TGTGCCAGCAGCTTAGGCCCAGGGGACACTGAAGCTTTCTTT.

The chain couples TRBV25-1 to TRBJ2-5, with 7 bases matching TRBD2. V lost 4 bases, J lost 0 bases, and 8 bases stayed unmatched. The CDR3 extends over 16 amino acids. CDR1 and CDR2 (germline): MGHDK, SYGVNS. The CDR3 protein is CASSASSSGYQETQYF. Here the CDR3 DNA reads TGTGCCAGCAGTGCCTCCAGTAGCGGGTACCAAGAGACCCAGTACTTC. Together with reference TRBV25-1 and TRBJ2-5, the CDR3 gives the full variable domain: EADIYQTPRYLVIGTGKKITLECSQTMGHDKMYWYQQDPGMELHLIHYSYGVNSTEKGDLSSESTVSRIRTEHFPLTLESARPSHTSQYLCASSASSSGYQETQYFGPGTRLLVL.

The chain employs TRBV2 and TRBJ2-7, with D unclear. Germline CDR1 reads SNHLY; CDR2 reads FYNNEI. The CDR3 extends over 13 amino acids. Trimming removed 6 bases from V and 5 bases from J, with 14 bases in between. CDR3 residues: CASSFDLAHEQYF. The CDR3 DNA reads as TGTGCCAGCAGCTTTGACTTGGCGCACGAGCAGTACTTC.

The CDR3 region is CASRRAGADYGYTF. The CDR3 DNA reads TGTGCCAGCAGGAGGGCTGGGGCGGACTATGGCTACACCTTC. The chain recombines TRBV11-2 with TRBJ1-2; maybe TRBD1 (5 bases). The V gene's germline CDR1 is SGHAT and CDR2 FQNNGV. V was trimmed by 6 bases and J by 3 bases, leaving 14 bases between them. The CDR3 contains 14 residues.